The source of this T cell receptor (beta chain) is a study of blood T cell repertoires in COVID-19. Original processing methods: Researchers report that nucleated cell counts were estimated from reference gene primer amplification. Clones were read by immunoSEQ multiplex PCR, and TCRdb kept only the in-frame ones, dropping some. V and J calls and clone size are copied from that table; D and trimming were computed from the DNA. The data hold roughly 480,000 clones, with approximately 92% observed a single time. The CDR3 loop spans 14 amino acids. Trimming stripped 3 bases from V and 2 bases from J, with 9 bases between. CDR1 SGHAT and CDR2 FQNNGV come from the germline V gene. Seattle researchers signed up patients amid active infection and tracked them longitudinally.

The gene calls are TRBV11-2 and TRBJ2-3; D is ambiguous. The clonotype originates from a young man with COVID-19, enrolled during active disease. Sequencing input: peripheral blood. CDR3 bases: TGTGCCAGCAGCTTGAATAGATTCACAGATACGCAGTATTTT. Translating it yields CASSLNRFTDTQYF.